This T cell receptor beta chain was identified during a study of regulatory T cells in long-lasting Graves disease. Broader study findings: Persistent patients had a count of shared public clonotypes (around 2,700) that exceeded that of new patients (almost 1,000).

CDR1 is SQVTM, CDR2 ANQGSEA, per germline. The CDR3 has 16 amino acids. V was trimmed by 0 bases and J by 0 bases, leaving 15 bases between them. A remark on this clonotype: No antigen is known for it.

Described time point: persistent/refractory GD, antithyroid drugs over 5 years with positive TRAb. Researchers made the TCR library from RNA that was extracted from PBMCs. According to the study, TCR beta libraries were built with iRepertoire HTBI primers and CDR3-region Arm-PCR. TCRdb re-derived calls from the multiplex PCR reads in MiXCR, one entry per CDR3 protein. The sample holds some 440,000 distinct CDR3 sequences, less than 25% seen once. The clonotype was recovered from a female donor with Graves disease. Source: peripheral blood mononuclear cells (PBMCs), taken when the disease was refractory, from a patient treated with antithyroid drugs. The chain has TRBV29-1 and TRBJ2-7; D might be TRBD1 (5 bases). For the CDR3, the DNA is TGCAGCGTTGAAGATCTAAGGGGTTTACGCTCCTACGAGCAGTACTTC. Translating gives CSVEDLRGLRSYEQYF.